This T cell receptor (beta chain) originates from a study of glioma-infiltrating T cells after dendritic cell vaccination. General observations from the study: Higher pretreatment TIL content predicted longer progression-free time and survival.

PBMC sampling occurred before vaccination, two weeks after the third dose, and at progression. Notes on this clone: Its cognate antigen is unknown.

This CDR3 is built from 15 residues. Trimming removed 0 bases from V and 1 base from J; junction bases left unmatched: 2. Germline CDR1 is SGHRS and CDR2 is YFSETQ. Primers: 60 V beta forward and 13 J beta reverse. TCRdb's table, derived via immunoSEQ multiplex PCR, lists solely in-frame clones and lacks some. Here the sample spans fewer than 110,000 clones, 75% to 85% being singletons. The TCR sequence derives from a human donor with glioblastoma. The material sequenced was blood, taken before dendritic cell vaccination. J is TRBJ2-3 and V is TRBV5-1; TRBD1 matches 7 bases. This CDR3 reads CASSLAQGGTDTQYF. The CDR3 DNA follows: TGCGCCAGCAGCTTGGCGCAGGGGGGCACAGATACGCAGTATTTT.